Below, 14 T cell receptor beta chains from the same sample are listed, as sequenced in a study of T cell clonotyping in hematopoietic cell transplantation. Measured with immunoSEQ multiplex PCR; TCRdb has only the in-frame clones, and not every one. The repertoire consists of 69,000 or so clones, with around 94% occurring once and the leading ten covering roughly 1.7%. Sequencing input: peripheral blood mononuclear cells. The receptors derive from a man aged 50 or older in good health. Some clones in this sample may be carry-over from other donors' samples.

The chain links TRBV13 to TRBJ2-3; D unresolved. The CDR3 is 12 amino acids. Trimming shortened V by 3 bases and J by 3 bases, and 4 bases separated the two germline ends. CDR1 PRHDT and CDR2 FYEKMQ come from the germline V gene (reference sequence). The DNA for the CDR3 is TGTGCCAGCAGCTTCGTAACAGATACGCAGTATTTT. Its protein is CASSFVTDTQYF. The complete variable domain, with remaining parts taken from reference TRBV13 and TRBJ2-3, reads AAGVIQSPRHLIKEKRETATLKCYPIPRHDTVYWYQQGPGQDPQFLISFYEKMQSDKGSIPDRFSAQQFSDYHSELNMSSLELGDSALYFCASSFVTDTQYFGPGTRLTVL.

The table lists this clone with a count of one. The chain links TRBV19 to TRBJ1-5, with 12 bases identical to TRBD1. The CDR3 is 17 amino acids. The ends lost 6 bases at V and 1 base at J; junction bases unmatched: 7. Germline V gives CDR1 LNHDA, CDR2 SQIVND (reference sequence). Here the CDR3 reads CASSTPGTGGSNQPQHF. CDR3 nucleotides: TGTGCCAGTAGCACTCCCGGGACAGGGGGCAGCAATCAGCCCCAGCATTTT.

This rearrangement joins TRBV6-5 to TRBJ2-1; D is possibly TRBD1 or TRBD2 (5 bases each). The length of the CDR3 is 15 residues. Germline CDR1 is MNHEY and CDR2 is SVGAGI. The V and J ends lost 7 bases and 9 bases respectively, with 22 bases between them. Here the CDR3 DNA reads TGTGCCAGCAAATCTTATGGGGGAGTGGGTGGTGAGCAGTTCTTC. Residues: CASKSYGGVGGEQFF.

This clone was recorded only once. CDR3 amino acids: CSVSWSAQDEAFF. CDR3 nucleotide sequence: TGCAGCGTTTCTTGGTCGGCGCAGGATGAAGCTTTCTTT. The chain carries TRBV29-1 and TRBJ1-1; no reliable D call. This CDR3 is 13 amino acids long. In germline, CDR1 is SQVTM, CDR2 ANQGSEA. V lost 5 bases and J lost 7, with 17 bases in between.

The chain joins TRBV6-1 to TRBJ2-7; D tentatively reads TRBD1 or TRBD2 (5 bases each). Germline assignment: CDR1 MNHNS and CDR2 SASEGT. The length of the CDR3 is 14 residues. V gave up 3 bases and J gave up 3 bases, with 12 bases separating them. The CDR3 region has the DNA TGTGCCAGCAGTGACCTCGGGACGGACTACGAGCAGTACTTC. Translation gives CASSDLGTDYEQYF.

V is TRBV27 and J is TRBJ2-1, with no clear D. Germline V gene lookup returns CDR1 MNHEY and CDR2 SMNVEV (reference sequence). V lost 2 bases and J 0 bases, leaving 14 bases between the germline ends. CDR3 length equals 17 residues. The chain's CDR3 is CASSLRLGGSSYNEQFF. The CDR3 DNA is TGTGCCAGCAGTTTACGCCTTGGCGGCAGCTCCTACAATGAGCAGTTCTTC.

The chain uses TRBV5-1 and TRBJ1-4; TRBD1 aligns across 9 bases. This CDR3 comprises 14 residues. The V and J ends lost 4 bases and 8 bases, in that order; junction bases with no gene match: 6. The germline V gene has CDR1 SGHRS and CDR2 YFSETQ. CDR3 nucleotides: TGCGCCAGCAGCCCCGGACAGGGGAGGGAAAAACTGTTTTTT. This sequence encodes CASSPGQGREKLFF.

The chain combines TRBV5-6 with TRBJ2-7; D ambiguous. V lost 2 bases and J 6 bases, leaving 9 bases between the germline ends. Germline lookup yields CDR1 SGHDT and CDR2 YYEEEE. The CDR3 contains 12 residues. The DNA of the CDR3 is TGTGCCAGCAGCTTCGCAGCCTCCGAGCAGTACTTC. It is translated as CASSFAASEQYF. The full variable domain, its missing parts supplied by reference TRBV5-6 and TRBJ2-7, is DAGVTQSPTHLIKTRGQQVTLRCSPKSGHDTVSWYQQALGQGPQFIFQYYEEEERQRGNFPDRFSGHQFPNYSSELNVNALLLGDSALYLCASSFAASEQYFGPGTRLTVT.

The rearrangement uses TRBV7-2 and TRBJ1-2; no definite D call. CDR1 and CDR2 (germline): SGHTA, FQGNSA. V was pared by 1 base and J by 0 bases, with 6 bases between. This CDR3 spans 14 amino acids. The chain's CDR3 is CASSLVAANYGYTF. CDR3 nucleotides: TGTGCCAGCAGCTTAGTCGCGGCTAACTATGGCTACACCTTC. Supplemented by reference TRBV7-2 and TRBJ1-2, the full variable domain reads GAGVSQSPSNKVTEKGKDVELRCDPISGHTALYWYRQSLGQGLEFLIYFQGNSAPDKSGLPSDRFSAERTGGSVSTLTIQRTQQEDSAVYLCASSLVAANYGYTFGSGTRLTVV.

The CDR3: CASKQGRYSPLHF. CDR3 nucleotide sequence: TGTGCCAGCAAGCAGGGGAGGTATTCACCCCTCCACTTT. V gene TRBV6-6 combines with J gene TRBJ1-6; the D gene is possibly TRBD1 (6 bases). Between the trimmed V and J ends, which lost 7 bases and 8 bases, there was a span of 12 bases. The CDR3 has 13 amino acids. Per germline, CDR1 MNHNY and CDR2 SVGAGI (reference sequence).

The gene calls are TRBV27 and TRBJ2-7; D may be TRBD2 (7 bases). V shed 3 bases and J shed 2 bases, with 14 bases lying between them. Germline-derived CDR1 and CDR2 are MNHEY and SMNVEV (reference sequence). CDR3 length: 15 residues. For the CDR3, the DNA is TGTGCCAGCAGTTTTGAGGGGGGGGTTCCCTACGAGCAGTACTTC. Translating it yields CASSFEGGVPYEQYF.

The rearrangement joins TRBV6-5 to TRBJ2-7, with 7 bases matching TRBD2. V lost 0 bases to trimming and J lost 2 bases; unmatched junction nucleotides: 4. Germline lookup yields CDR1 MNHEY and CDR2 SVGAGI. The CDR3 totals 15 residues. CDR3: CASSYSRAGAYEQYF. CDR3 DNA: TGTGCCAGCAGTTACTCGAGGGCGGGGGCCTACGAGCAGTACTTC.

V gene TRBV19 combines with J gene TRBJ1-4; perhaps TRBD1 as D (6 bases). V was pared by 6 bases and J by 3 bases, with 17 bases between. Per the germline V gene, CDR1 is LNHDA and CDR2 is SQIVND (reference sequence). This CDR3 comprises 16 residues. The CDR3 sequence: CASRNKGGLANEKLFF. In DNA, the CDR3 is TGTGCCAGTAGAAACAAAGGGGGTTTGGCTAATGAAAAACTGTTTTTT.

This chain joins TRBV9 and TRBJ2-3, with D possibly matching TRBD2 (6 bases). Germline loops: CDR1 SGDLS, CDR2 YYNGEE. V shed 0 bases and J shed 3 bases, with 14 bases lying between them. The CDR3 spans 16 residues. The CDR3 sequence is CASSVVEGRPTDTQYF. CDR3 bases: TGTGCCAGCAGCGTAGTGGAGGGGCGTCCGACAGATACGCAGTATTTT.